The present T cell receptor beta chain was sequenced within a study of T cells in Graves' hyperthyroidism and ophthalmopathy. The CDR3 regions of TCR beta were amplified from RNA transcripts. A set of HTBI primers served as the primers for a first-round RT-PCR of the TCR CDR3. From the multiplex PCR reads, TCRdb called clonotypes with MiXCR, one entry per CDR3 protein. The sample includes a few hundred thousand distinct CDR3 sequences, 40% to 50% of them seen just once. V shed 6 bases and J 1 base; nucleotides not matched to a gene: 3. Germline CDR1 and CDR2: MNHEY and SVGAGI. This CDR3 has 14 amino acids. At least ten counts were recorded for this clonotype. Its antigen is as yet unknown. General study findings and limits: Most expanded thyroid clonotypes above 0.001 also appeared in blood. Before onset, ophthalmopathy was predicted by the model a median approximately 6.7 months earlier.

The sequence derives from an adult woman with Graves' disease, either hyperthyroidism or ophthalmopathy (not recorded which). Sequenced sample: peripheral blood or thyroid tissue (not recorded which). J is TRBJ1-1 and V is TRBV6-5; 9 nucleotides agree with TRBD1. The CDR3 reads CASRGQGPNTEAFF. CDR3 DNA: TGTGCCAGCAGGGGACAGGGACCGAACACTGAAGCTTTCTTT.